A single sample is the source of the 15 T cell receptor beta chains below, sequenced in a study of blood T cell repertoires in COVID-19. The protocol was immunoSEQ multiplex PCR, while the TCRdb copy is restricted to in-frame clones and leaves out a portion. The sample carries just over 350,000 clones, 86% recorded once. Sequenced input: peripheral blood. These receptors were taken from a woman aged 55 to 70 with COVID-19, enrolled during active disease.

CDR3 DNA sequence: TGTGCCAGCAGTGACGCTTTGGAAGGGGCGGGGGGTAGCACAGATACGCAGTATTTT. Its translation is CASSDALEGAGGSTDTQYF. The chain couples TRBV6-4 to TRBJ2-3, with 8 nucleotides matching TRBD2. V lost 2 bases, J lost 0 bases, and 13 bases stayed unmatched. The CDR3 spans 19 residues. Germline values: CDR1 MRHNA, CDR2 SNTAGT.

V usage is TRBV6-1 and J usage is TRBJ2-7; D gene uncertain. The length of the CDR3 is 16 residues. V shed 2 bases and J shed 2 bases, with 16 bases lying between them. Germline V gene lookup returns CDR1 MNHNS and CDR2 SASEGT. Here the CDR3 DNA reads TGTGCCAGCAGTGAAATAGCCCGTCGACCGCCCTACGAGCAGTACTTC. This sequence encodes CASSEIARRPPYEQYF.

This sequence joins TRBV4-2 and TRBJ2-1, with 15 bases that match TRBD2. This CDR3 contains 20 residues. With 0 bases clipped from V and 0 bases from J, the junction kept 6 bases outside the gene matches. Germline V lookup: CDR1 LGHNA, CDR2 YNFKEQ. The chain's CDR3 is CASSQEGLAGGPYSYNEQFF. The CDR3 region has the DNA TGTGCCAGCAGCCAAGAGGGACTAGCGGGGGGACCCTACTCCTACAATGAGCAGTTCTTC.

J is TRBJ2-5 and V is TRBV6-6, with a weak D call TRBD2 (5 bases). V lost 4 bases, J lost 5 bases, and 14 bases lay in between. CDR3 length: 14 amino acids. Per the germline V gene, CDR1 is MNHNY and CDR2 is SVGAGI (reference sequence). The CDR3 spells CASSWSTSGETQYF. The DNA of the CDR3 is TGTGCCAGCAGTTGGTCAACCTCGGGGGAGACCCAGTACTTC.

This sequence joins TRBV5-1 and TRBJ2-2, with D tentatively TRBD1 (6 bases). Trimming removed 2 bases at V and 4 bases at J, with 9 bases between. Germline CDR1 is SGHRS and CDR2 is YFSETQ. This CDR3 contains 14 residues. The CDR3 region is CASSFTGSTGELFF. CDR3 sequence (DNA): TGCGCCAGCAGCTTTACAGGGAGCACCGGGGAGCTGTTTTTT. Complete variable domain (other parts from reference TRBV5-1 and TRBJ2-2): KAGVTQTPRYLIKTRGQQVTLSCSPISGHRSVSWYQQTPGQGLQFLFEYFSETQRNKGNFPGRFSGRQFSNSRSEMNVSTLELGDSALYLCASSFTGSTGELFFGEGSRLTVL.

The chain carries TRBV5-6 and TRBJ1-6; maybe TRBD1 (6 bases). Per the germline V gene, CDR1 is SGHDT and CDR2 is YYEEEE. The V gene lost 3 bases and the J gene lost 8 bases, with 9 bases spanning the gap. The length of the CDR3 is 13 residues. The DNA for the CDR3 is TGTGCCAGCAGCTGGGGGGGCTATTCACCCCTCCACTTT. Its translation is CASSWGGYSPLHF.

The chain carries TRBV19 and TRBJ2-7; D perhaps matches TRBD1 (6 bases). Germline V gene lookup returns CDR1 LNHDA and CDR2 SQIVND (reference sequence). The CDR3 is made up of 15 amino acids. Deletions cut 3 bases from V and 3 bases from J, with 15 bases between. The DNA for the CDR3 is TGTGCCAGTAGTATTTGGAAGGGGGTATACTACGAGCAGTACTTC. This gives the protein CASSIWKGVYYEQYF.

The chain joins TRBV7-3 to TRBJ2-7, with 8 bases matching TRBD2. CDR3 length: 15 residues. V shed 5 bases and J 6 bases; nucleotides not matched to a gene: 12. Germline-derived CDR1 and CDR2 are SGHTA and FQGTGA. DNA of the CDR3: TGTGCCAGCAGCATATCGTACGGGACTAGTTCCGAGCAGTACTTC. Amino acid sequence: CASSISYGTSSEQYF.

This clone occurred once. This rearrangement joins TRBV5-1 to TRBJ2-3, with TRBD2 identical over 16 bases. Trimming at V came to 3 bases and at J to 4 bases, leaving 5 bases not matched to a gene. Germline V lookup: CDR1 SGHRS, CDR2 YFSETQ. CDR3 length equals 17 residues. CDR3 in amino acids: CASSSGTSGGGADTQYF. The DNA for the CDR3 is TGCGCCAGCAGCTCCGGGACTAGCGGGGGGGGCGCAGATACGCAGTATTTT.

The rearrangement uses TRBV9 and TRBJ2-3, with TRBD2 identical over 9 bases. Losses at the gene ends were 4 bases for V and 4 bases for J; bases not matched to a gene: 10. Germline loops: CDR1 SGDLS, CDR2 YYNGEE. This CDR3 has 16 residues. The CDR3: CASSYQGAGGADTQYF. The DNA for the CDR3 is TGTGCCAGCAGCTACCAGGGAGCGGGGGGAGCAGATACGCAGTATTTT.

The genes are TRBV7-8 and TRBJ1-5, with TRBD1 identical over 8 bases. The length of the CDR3 is 17 residues. J lost 2 bases, V lost 3 bases, and 9 bases had no gene match. The germline V gene has CDR1 SGHVS and CDR2 FQNEAQ. The CDR3 DNA is TGTGCCAGCAGCTTCTCCCCGGGACAGGCAGGCAATCAGCCCCAGCATTTT. Translation gives CASSFSPGQAGNQPQHF.

This chain uses TRBV6-2 or TRBV6-3 with TRBJ1-2, with 9 positions matching TRBD1. The CDR3 runs 15 residues. V shed 4 bases, J shed 2 bases, and the junction held 5 bases outside the gene matches. Germline V gene lookup returns CDR1 MNHEY and CDR2 SVGEGT. This CDR3 is CASSFLGTGNYGYTF. DNA of the CDR3: TGTGCCAGCAGTTTCCTTGGGACAGGGAACTATGGCTACACCTTC.

This sequence joins TRBV6-2 or TRBV6-3 and TRBJ2-2; D remains unclear. The CDR3 totals 11 residues. CDR1 and CDR2 (germline): MNHEY, SVGEGT. Trimming removed 4 bases from V and 8 bases from J, with 5 bases in between. The CDR3 sequence: CASSSPGELFF. The CDR3, as DNA: TGTGCCAGCAGTTCCCCAGGGGAGCTGTTTTTT.

The chain is built from TRBV18 and TRBJ2-7, with 10 bases identical to TRBD2. Trimming took 5 bases from V and 5 from J; bases not matched to a gene: 6. This CDR3 is built from 14 residues. Germline V CDR1 and CDR2: KGHSH, LQKENI. The CDR3 sequence is CASSTTSGANEQYF. DNA of the CDR3: TGTGCCAGCTCAACCACTAGCGGGGCGAACGAGCAGTACTTC.

There are a few counts of this clone. The J gene is TRBJ2-5, the V gene TRBV10-3; tentatively, D is TRBD2 (6 bases). Germline CDR1 is ENHRY and CDR2 is SYGVKD. The V gene lost 2 bases and the J gene lost 3 bases, with 10 bases spanning the gap. This CDR3 is built from 14 residues. The CDR3 region has the DNA TGTGCCATCAGTGAGGGGGGGTCCAAAGAGACCCAGTACTTC. Residues: CAISEGGSKETQYF.